A selection of T cell receptor beta chains follows, all from one sample in a study of OX40 agonist ivuxolimab in advanced cancers. Repertoires were generated with immunoSEQ multiplex PCR, while TCRdb's copy carries only in-frame clones and drops some. The sample has some 22,000 clones, around 87% seen once. Source: CD4+ or CD8+ T cells sorted from blood, taken in a trial of the OX40 agonist ivuxolimab. The source is an adult with an advanced solid tumor such as melanoma, head and neck, liver or kidney cancer. Each CDR3 is given with its conserved first and last residue. Size is stated for part of the rows, as once, few or many counts, or as a class when the clone is expanded.

j_gene: TRBJ2-3
v_gene: TRBV6-5
abundance: -
CDR3aa: CASSYGTGGADTQYF

j_gene: TRBJ2-1
v_gene: TRBV19
abundance: -
CDR3aa: CASSILGAGGNEQFF

j_gene: TRBJ1-4
v_gene: TRBV19
abundance: few
CDR3aa: CASTETGSGGARGEKLFF

j_gene: TRBJ1-2
v_gene: TRBV19
abundance: -
CDR3aa: CASTSGGYGYTF

j_gene: TRBJ2-7
v_gene: TRBV7-9
abundance: -
CDR3aa: CASSYRDRHYEQYF

j_gene: TRBJ2-7
v_gene: TRBV2
abundance: -
CDR3aa: CASSRAPGELSEQYF

j_gene: TRBJ1-1
v_gene: TRBV6-4
abundance: -
CDR3aa: CASSVWQNTEAFF

j_gene: TRBJ1-6
v_gene: TRBV30
abundance: -
CDR3aa: CAWSGVRSSPLHF

j_gene: TRBJ2-5
v_gene: TRBV18
abundance: few
CDR3aa: CASYSGEFGRTETQYF

j_gene: TRBJ2-1
v_gene: TRBV27
abundance: -
CDR3aa: CASSLPGTGNEQFF

j_gene: TRBJ2-5
v_gene: TRBV7-9
abundance: -
CDR3aa: CASSLAGGQETQYF

j_gene: TRBJ1-4
v_gene: TRBV7-9
abundance: -
CDR3aa: CASSQAGYTNEKLFF

j_gene: TRBJ1-1
v_gene: TRBV21-1
abundance: -
CDR3aa: CASRPILATQCTEAFF

j_gene: TRBJ1-2
v_gene: TRBV29-1
abundance: once
CDR3aa: CSVPRGGPGRGYTF

j_gene: TRBJ1-3
v_gene: TRBV5-1
abundance: -
CDR3aa: CASSPGDGGGSGNTIYF

j_gene: TRBJ2-2
v_gene: TRBV7-9
abundance: -
CDR3aa: CASSPESPGTGELFF

j_gene: TRBJ1-6
v_gene: TRBV28
abundance: -
CDR3aa: CASSKTGVNSPLHF

j_gene: TRBJ1-1
v_gene: TRBV12-5
abundance: -
CDR3aa: CASGGTDLNTEAFF

j_gene: TRBJ2-7
v_gene: TRBV6-5
abundance: once
CDR3aa: CASSPRGYEQYF

j_gene: TRBJ2-5
v_gene: TRBV19
abundance: -
CDR3aa: CASSPSLAKAKETQYF

j_gene: TRBJ1-6
v_gene: TRBV2
abundance: -
CDR3aa: CASTLWTETNSPLHF

j_gene: TRBJ2-1
v_gene: TRBV5-4
abundance: -
CDR3aa: CASSLEGLRNNEQFF

j_gene: TRBJ2-3
v_gene: TRBV4-1
abundance: -
CDR3aa: CASSQEPGQGAGTQYF